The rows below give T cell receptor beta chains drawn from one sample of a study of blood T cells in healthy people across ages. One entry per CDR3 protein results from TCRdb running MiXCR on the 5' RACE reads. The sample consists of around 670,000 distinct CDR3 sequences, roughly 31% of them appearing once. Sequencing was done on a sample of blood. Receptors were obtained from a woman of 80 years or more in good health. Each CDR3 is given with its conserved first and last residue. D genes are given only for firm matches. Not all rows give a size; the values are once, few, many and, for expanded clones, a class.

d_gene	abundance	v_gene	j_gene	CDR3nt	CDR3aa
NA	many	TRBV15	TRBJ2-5	TGTGCCACCAGCAGAGTGGGCCAGTGGACCCAGTACTTC	CATSRVGQWTQYF
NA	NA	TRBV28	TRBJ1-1	TGTGCCAGCAGCCCCGACAGGAGGAAAACTGAAGCTTTCTTT	CASSPDRRKTEAFF
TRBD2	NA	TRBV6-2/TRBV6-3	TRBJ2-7	TGTGCCAGTCGACTAGCGGGGGTTCTCTACGAGCAGTACTTC	CASRLAGVLYEQYF
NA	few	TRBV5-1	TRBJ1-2	TGCGCCAGCAGAACTGATCAGGGGCTGTATGGCTACACCTTC	CASRTDQGLYGYTF
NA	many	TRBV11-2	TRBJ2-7	TGTGCCAGCAGCTTCCCCAGTCTCTACGAGCAGTACTTC	CASSFPSLYEQYF
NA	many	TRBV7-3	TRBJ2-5	TGTGCCAGCAGCTCGCAGTTTGGGGCCCAAGAGACCCAGTACTTC	CASSSQFGAQETQYF
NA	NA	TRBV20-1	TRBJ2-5	TGCAGTGCTATTATGTCAGGGCGGTTGGATACGCAGTACTTC	CSAIMSGRLDTQYF
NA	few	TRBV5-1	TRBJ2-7	TGCGCCAGCAGCTTGGTTTATGACAGTTACAATGAGCAGTACTTC	CASSLVYDSYNEQYF
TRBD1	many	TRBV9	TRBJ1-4	TGTGCCAGCAGCGTAGACAGGGGGGGGAATGAAAAACTGTTTTTT	CASSVDRGGNEKLFF
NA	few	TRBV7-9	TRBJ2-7	TGTGCCAGCAGCTGGACCACAGGGTTTCTCGGCGAGCAGTACTTC	CASSWTTGFLGEQYF
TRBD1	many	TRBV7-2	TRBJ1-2	TGTGCCAGCAGATATTCGGACAGGGAAAGCTATGGCTACACCTTC	CASRYSDRESYGYTF
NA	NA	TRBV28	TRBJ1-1	TGTGCCAGCAGAGACACCCCGGTGAGCACTGAAGCTTTCTTT	CASRDTPVSTEAFF
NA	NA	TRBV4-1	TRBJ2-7	TGCGCCAGCAGCCTGTTAGCGGTAACCTCCTACGAGCAGTACTTC	CASSLLAVTSYEQYF
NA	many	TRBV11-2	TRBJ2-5	TGTGCCAGCAGCTTAGGGGTTAACCCAGAGACCCAGTACTTC	CASSLGVNPETQYF
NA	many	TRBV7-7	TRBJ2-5	TGTGCTAGCAGCACGGAAGGGGAGACCCAGTACTTC	CASSTEGETQYF
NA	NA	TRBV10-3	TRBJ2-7	TGTGCCATCAGTGCATGGGGGCTGGAGCAGTACTTC	CAISAWGLEQYF
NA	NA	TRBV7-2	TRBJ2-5	TGTGCCAGCAGCTCCGGGACGAGGGGAGAGACCCAGTACTTC	CASSSGTRGETQYF
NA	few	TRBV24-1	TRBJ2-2	TGTGCCACCAGTGATCCCGACGCCGGGGAGCTGTTTTTT	CATSDPDAGELFF
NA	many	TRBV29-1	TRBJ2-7	TGCAGCGTTCGACACATCTCCTACGAGCAGTACTTC	CSVRHISYEQYF
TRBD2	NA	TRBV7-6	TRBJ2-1	TGTGCCAGCAGCTATAGCGGGGGCACCCTCAGCAATGAGCAGTTCTTC	CASSYSGGTLSNEQFF
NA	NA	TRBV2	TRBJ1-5	TGTGCCAGCAGGGGGCAGACTACTAGCAATCAGCCCCAGCATTTT	CASRGQTTSNQPQHF
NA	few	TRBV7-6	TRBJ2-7	TGTGCCAGCAGCTTAAATCCCGCGTGGGGGGGGGGCCACGAGCAGTACTTC	CASSLNPAWGGGHEQYF
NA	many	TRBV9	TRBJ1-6	TGTGCCAGCAGCGTAGAAGACGACACTTATTCACCCCTCCACTTT	CASSVEDDTYSPLHF
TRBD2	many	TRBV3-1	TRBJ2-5	TGTGCCAGCAGCTCAAGCGGGGCGCGCCAAGAGACCCAGTACTTC	CASSSSGARQETQYF
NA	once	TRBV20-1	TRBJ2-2	TGCGGTGCACCACCCACCGGGGAGCTGTTTTTT	CGAPPTGELFF
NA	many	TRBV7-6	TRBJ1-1	TGTGCCAGCAGCGAGGGTTGGGACACTGAAGCTTTCTTT	CASSEGWDTEAFF
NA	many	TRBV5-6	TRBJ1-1	TGTGCCAGCAGCCCCGGTAGCACTGAAGCTTTCTTT	CASSPGSTEAFF
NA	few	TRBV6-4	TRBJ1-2	TGTGCCAGCAGTGACTCAAGTCGACAAGTAAACTATGGCTACACCTTC	CASSDSSRQVNYGYTF
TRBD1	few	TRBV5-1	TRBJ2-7	TGCGCCAGCAGCTTTGACAGGGGATCCTACAATGAGCAGTACTTC	CASSFDRGSYNEQYF
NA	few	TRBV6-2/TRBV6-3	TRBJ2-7	TGTGCCAGCAGTTATTCCGGAGGAACAGGGCGATACGAGCAGTACTTC	CASSYSGGTGRYEQYF
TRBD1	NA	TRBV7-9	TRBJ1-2	TGTGCCAGCAGCATAAGACAGGGTGAGGTGTTGGGCTACACCTTC	CASSIRQGEVLGYTF
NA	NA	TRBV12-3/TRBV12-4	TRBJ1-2	TGTGCCAGCAGTTCCAGCTACTATGGCTACACCTTC	CASSSSYYGYTF
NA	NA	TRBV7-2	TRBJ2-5	TGTGCCAGCAGCCCCCAATCAGCTGGAGAGACCCAGTACTTC	CASSPQSAGETQYF
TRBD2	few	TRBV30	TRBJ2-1	TGTGCCTATAAAGCGGGGGGAGTCGCCAATGAGCAGTTCTTC	CAYKAGGVANEQFF
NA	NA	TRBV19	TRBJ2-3	TGTGCCACCCGACCCTCAAGCACAGGTGCGCAGTATTTT	CATRPSSTGAQYF
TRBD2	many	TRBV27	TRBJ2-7	TGTGCCAGCAGTTTAAGTCGTGGGGGGGTACAAACCTACGAGCAGTACTTC	CASSLSRGGVQTYEQYF
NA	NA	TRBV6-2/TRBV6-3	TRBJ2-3	TGTGCCAGCAGTTACTCGACGTTGGGGCGCCGAGGCACAGATACGCAGTATTTT	CASSYSTLGRRGTDTQYF
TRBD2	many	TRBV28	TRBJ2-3	TGTGCCAGCAGTTTGCTACTAGCGGGAACAGATACGCAGTATTTT	CASSLLLAGTDTQYF
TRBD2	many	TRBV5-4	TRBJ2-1	TGTGCCAGCAGCTCCGGGACTAGTTTCAATGAGCAGTTCTTC	CASSSGTSFNEQFF
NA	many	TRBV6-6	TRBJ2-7	TGTGCCAGCAGTTACCTCGGTTCAGAGCAGTACTTC	CASSYLGSEQYF
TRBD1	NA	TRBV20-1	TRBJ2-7	TGCAGTGCAAGAAACTCGGGACAGGGCCTGTGGGGCTCCTACGAGCAGTACTTC	CSARNSGQGLWGSYEQYF
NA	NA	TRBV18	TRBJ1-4	TGTGCCAGCTCACCAATAACTAATGGAAAACTGTTTTTT	CASSPITNGKLFF
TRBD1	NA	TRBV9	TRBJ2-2	TGTGCCAGCAGCGTTGGACAGGTTTTCACCGGGGAGCTGTTTTTT	CASSVGQVFTGELFF
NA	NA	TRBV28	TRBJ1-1	TGTGCCAGCAGTTTATATGACAGCGGAGCTTTCTTT	CASSLYDSGAFF
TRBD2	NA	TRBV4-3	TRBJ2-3	TGCGCCAGCAGCCAACAAGCGGGGGTTCGCACAGATACGCAGTATTTT	CASSQQAGVRTDTQYF
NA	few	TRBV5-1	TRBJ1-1	TGCGCCAGCAGCAGCAGGGGAGGGTACACTGAAGCTTTCTTT	CASSSRGGYTEAFF
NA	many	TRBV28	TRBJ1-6	TGTGCCAGCAGTTTATGGGCTCTAGCGGGTAATTCACCCCTCCACTTT	CASSLWALAGNSPLHF
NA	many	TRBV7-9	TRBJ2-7	TGTGCCAGCAGCAACAGGGCGCGCGAGCAGTACTTC	CASSNRAREQYF